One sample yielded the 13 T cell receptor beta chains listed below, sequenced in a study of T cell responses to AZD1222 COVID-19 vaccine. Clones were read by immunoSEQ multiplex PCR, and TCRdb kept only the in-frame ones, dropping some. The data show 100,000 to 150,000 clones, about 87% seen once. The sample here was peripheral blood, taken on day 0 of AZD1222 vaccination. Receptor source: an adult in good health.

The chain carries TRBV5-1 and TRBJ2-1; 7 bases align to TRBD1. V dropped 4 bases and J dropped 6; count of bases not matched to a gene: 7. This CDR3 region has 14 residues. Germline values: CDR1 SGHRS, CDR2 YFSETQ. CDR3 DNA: TGCGCCAGCAGCCCGGGACAGACAAGCAATGAGCAGTTCTTC. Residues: CASSPGQTSNEQFF.

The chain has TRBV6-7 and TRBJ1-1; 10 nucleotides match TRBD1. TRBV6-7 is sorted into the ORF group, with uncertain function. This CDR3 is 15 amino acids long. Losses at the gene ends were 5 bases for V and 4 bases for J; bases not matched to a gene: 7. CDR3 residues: CASSLRRDRGTEAFF. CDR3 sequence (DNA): TGTGCCAGCAGTCTCCGCCGGGACAGGGGCACTGAAGCTTTCTTT.

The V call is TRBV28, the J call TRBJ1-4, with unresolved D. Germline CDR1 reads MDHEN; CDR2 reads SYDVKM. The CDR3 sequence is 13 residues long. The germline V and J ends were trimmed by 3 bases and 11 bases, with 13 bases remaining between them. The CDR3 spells CASSFPVPGKLFF. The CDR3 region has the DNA TGTGCCAGCAGTTTCCCCGTACCGGGGAAACTGTTTTTT.

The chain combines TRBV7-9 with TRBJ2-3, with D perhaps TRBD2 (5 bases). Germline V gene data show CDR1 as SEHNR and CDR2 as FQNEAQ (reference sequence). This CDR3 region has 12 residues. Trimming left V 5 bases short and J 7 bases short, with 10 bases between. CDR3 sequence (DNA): TGTGCCAGCAGCCCAGAGGGTTATACGCAGTATTTT. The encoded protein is CASSPEGYTQYF.

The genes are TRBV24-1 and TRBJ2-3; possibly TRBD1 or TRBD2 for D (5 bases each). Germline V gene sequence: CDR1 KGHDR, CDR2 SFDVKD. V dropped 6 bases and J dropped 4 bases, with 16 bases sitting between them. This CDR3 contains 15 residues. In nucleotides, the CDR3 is TGTGCCACCAGTCAACCCGGGGCCATAGCAGATACGCAGTATTTT. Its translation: CATSQPGAIADTQYF.

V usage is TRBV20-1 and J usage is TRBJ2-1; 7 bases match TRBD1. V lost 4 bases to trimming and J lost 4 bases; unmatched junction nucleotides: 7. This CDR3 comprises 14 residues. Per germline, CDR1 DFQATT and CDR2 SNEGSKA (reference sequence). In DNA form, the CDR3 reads TGCAGTGCTAATGACAGGGTCGGATACAATGAGCAGTTCTTC. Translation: CSANDRVGYNEQFF.

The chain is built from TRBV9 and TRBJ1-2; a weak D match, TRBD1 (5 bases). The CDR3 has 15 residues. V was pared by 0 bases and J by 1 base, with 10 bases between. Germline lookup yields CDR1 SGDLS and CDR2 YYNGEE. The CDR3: CASSVDAGHNYGYTF. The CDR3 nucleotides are TGTGCCAGCAGCGTAGACGCAGGGCATAACTATGGCTACACCTTC. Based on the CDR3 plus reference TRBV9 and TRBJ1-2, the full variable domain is DSGVTQTPKHLITATGQRVTLRCSPRSGDLSVYWYQQSLDQGLQFLIQYYNGEERAKGNILERFSAQQFPDLHSELNLSSLELGDSALYFCASSVDAGHNYGYTFGSGTRLTVV.

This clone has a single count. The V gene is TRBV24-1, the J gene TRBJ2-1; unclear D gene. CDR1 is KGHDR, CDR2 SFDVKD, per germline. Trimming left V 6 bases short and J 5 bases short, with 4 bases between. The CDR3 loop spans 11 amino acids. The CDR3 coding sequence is TGTGCCACCAGTTTGAACAATGAGCAGTTCTTC. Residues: CATSLNNEQFF.

Written as DNA, the CDR3 is TGTGCCAGTAGTATAGCCCCCCGGGGTCAAGATACGCAGTATTTT. It specifies CASSIAPRGQDTQYF. The chain carries TRBV19 and TRBJ2-3, with D perhaps matching TRBD2 (5 bases). V lost 1 base and J lost 5, with 13 bases in between. The CDR3 consists of 15 residues. CDR1 is LNHDA, CDR2 SQIVND, per germline (reference sequence).

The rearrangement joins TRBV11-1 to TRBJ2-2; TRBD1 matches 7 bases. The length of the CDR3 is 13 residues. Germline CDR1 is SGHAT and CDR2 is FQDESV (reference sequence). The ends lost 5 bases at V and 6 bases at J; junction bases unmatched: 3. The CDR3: CASSPGQAGELFF. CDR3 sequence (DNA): TGTGCCAGCAGCCCCGGACAGGCCGGGGAGCTGTTTTTT.

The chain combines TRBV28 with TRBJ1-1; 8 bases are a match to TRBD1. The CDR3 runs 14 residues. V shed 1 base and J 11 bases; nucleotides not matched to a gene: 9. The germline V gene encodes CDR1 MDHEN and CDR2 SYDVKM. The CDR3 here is CASSLLYGQGRAFF. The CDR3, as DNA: TGTGCCAGCAGTTTATTATACGGACAGGGTCGGGCTTTCTTT. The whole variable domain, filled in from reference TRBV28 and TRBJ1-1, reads DVKVTQSSRYLVKRTGEKVFLECVQDMDHENMFWYRQDPGLGLRLIYFSYDVKMKEKGDIPEGYSVSREKKERFSLILESASTNQTSMYLCASSLLYGQGRAFFGQGTRLTVV.

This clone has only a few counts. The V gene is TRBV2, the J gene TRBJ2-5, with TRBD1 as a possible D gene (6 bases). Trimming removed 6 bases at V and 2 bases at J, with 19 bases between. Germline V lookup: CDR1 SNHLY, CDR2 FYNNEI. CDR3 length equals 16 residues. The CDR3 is CASSSDRIGGQETQYF. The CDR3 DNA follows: TGTGCCAGCAGCTCCGACAGGATCGGAGGTCAAGAGACCCAGTACTTC.

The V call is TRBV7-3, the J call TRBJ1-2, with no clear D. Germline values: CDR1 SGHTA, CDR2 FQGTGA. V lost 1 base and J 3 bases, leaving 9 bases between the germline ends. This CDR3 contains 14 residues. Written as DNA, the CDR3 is TGTGCCAGCAGCTTAAACTCGGAATACTATGGCTACACCTTC. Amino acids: CASSLNSEYYGYTF.